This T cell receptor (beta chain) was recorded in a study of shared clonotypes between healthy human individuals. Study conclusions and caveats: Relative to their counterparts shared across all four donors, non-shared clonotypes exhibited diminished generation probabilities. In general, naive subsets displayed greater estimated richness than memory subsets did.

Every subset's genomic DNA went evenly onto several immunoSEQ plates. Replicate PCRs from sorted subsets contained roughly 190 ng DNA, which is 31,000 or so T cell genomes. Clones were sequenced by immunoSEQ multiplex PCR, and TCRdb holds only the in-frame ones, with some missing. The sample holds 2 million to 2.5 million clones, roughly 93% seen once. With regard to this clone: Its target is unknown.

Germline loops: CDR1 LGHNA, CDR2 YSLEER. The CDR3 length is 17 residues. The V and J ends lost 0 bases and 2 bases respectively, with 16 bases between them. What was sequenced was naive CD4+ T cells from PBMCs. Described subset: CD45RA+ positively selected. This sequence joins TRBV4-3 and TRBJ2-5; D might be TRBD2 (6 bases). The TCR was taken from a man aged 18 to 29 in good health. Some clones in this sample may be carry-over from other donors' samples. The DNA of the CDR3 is TGCGCCAGCAGCCAAGAACCCTATAGCGGAGCTCAAGAGACCCAGTACTTC. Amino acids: CASSQEPYSGAQETQYF.